Listed below are T cell receptor beta chains from one sample, sequenced in a study of CD8 T cells in ankylosing spondylitis. Each CDR3 protein is one row after TCRdb ran MiXCR on the 5' RACE reads. Found here are about 150,000 distinct CDR3 sequences, 44% of them singletons; the top ten hold roughly 15%. The material sequenced was synovial fluid, either unsorted or a sorted T cell fraction (not recorded which). The receptors were gathered from a male donor with ankylosing spondylitis. Both conserved end residues are part of each CDR3. The D gene is left open where the match is weak. Not all rows give a size; the values are once, few, many and, for expanded clones, a class.

CDR3 protein	CDR3 DNA	D gene	clone size	V gene	J gene
CASSLTGRLNQPQHF	TGTGCCAGCTCGCTGACAGGAAGGTTAAATCAGCCCCAGCATTTT	.	.	TRBV18	TRBJ1-5
CASSQAAGGRYGYTF	TGTGCCAGCTCACAGGCGGCAGGGGGCCGTTATGGCTACACCTTC	TRBD1	few	TRBV18	TRBJ1-2
CASSIQGGLNEQFF	TGTGCCAGCAGTATACAAGGAGGGTTGAATGAGCAGTTCTTC	.	.	TRBV6-4	TRBJ2-1
CASSYSGPRSGPLYEQYF	TGTGCCAGCAGTTACTCTGGCCCTCGTTCGGGACCACTCTACGAGCAGTACTTC	.	.	TRBV6-5	TRBJ2-7
CASSLGSSGVGELFF	TGTGCCAGCAGCCTGGGATCATCTGGAGTCGGGGAGCTGTTTTTT	.	few	TRBV7-2	TRBJ2-2
CASSQDGTLSYEQYF	TGCGCCAGCAGCCAAGACGGGACCTTATCCTACGAGCAGTACTTC	.	.	TRBV4-1	TRBJ2-7
CASSFGNEKLFF	TGTGCCAGCAGCTTTGGTAATGAAAAACTGTTTTTT	.	.	TRBV7-2	TRBJ1-4
CASSWTSGRAPYEQYF	TGCGCCAGCAGCTGGACTAGCGGGAGGGCCCCCTACGAGCAGTACTTC	TRBD2	once	TRBV5-1	TRBJ2-7
CASSQGAQMNTEAFF	TGCGCCAGCAGCCAAGGGGCACAGATGAACACTGAAGCTTTCTTT	.	.	TRBV4-3	TRBJ1-1
CASGGKQLNTEAFF	TGTGCCAGCGGGGGAAAGCAGTTGAACACTGAAGCTTTCTTT	.	.	TRBV28	TRBJ1-1
CASSYRASYLTDTQYF	TGTGCCAGCAGTTACCGGGCCTCCTACCTAACAGATACGCAGTATTTT	.	.	TRBV12-3/TRBV12-4	TRBJ2-3
CASSFAGTSGEETQYF	TGCGCCAGCAGCTTTGCCGGGACTAGCGGCGAAGAGACCCAGTACTTC	TRBD2	.	TRBV5-1	TRBJ2-5
CASSYLAGGINNEQFF	TGTGCCAGCAGCTACCTAGCGGGAGGAATAAACAATGAGCAGTTCTTC	TRBD2	.	TRBV7-2	TRBJ2-1
CASTQPRPGLSLSGGYTF	TGTGCCAGCACTCAGCCGAGGCCAGGGTTATCTCTTTCGGGTGGCTACACCTTC	.	.	TRBV5-6	TRBJ1-2
CASSRLWASGGTRAYNEQFF	TGCGCCAGCAGCCGCTTGTGGGCTAGCGGGGGGACCCGCGCCTACAATGAGCAGTTCTTC	TRBD2	.	TRBV5-1	TRBJ2-1
CATSRDTGTGANVLTF	TGTGCCACCAGCAGAGATACAGGGACTGGGGCCAACGTCCTGACTTTC	.	.	TRBV15	TRBJ2-6
CAWSVLGFLTDTQYF	TGTGCCTGGAGTGTACTGGGATTCCTCACAGATACGCAGTATTTT	.	.	TRBV30	TRBJ2-3
CASSQGGCTEAFF	TGTGCCAGCAGCCAAGGGGGTTGCACTGAAGCTTTCTTT	.	.	TRBV4-2	TRBJ1-1
CASSATGLTAMNTEAFF	TGTGCCAGCTCAGCCACGGGATTGACAGCTATGAACACTGAAGCTTTCTTT	.	once	TRBV18	TRBJ1-1
CASSLWERAGGGENEQFF	TGTGCCAGCAGTTTATGGGAACGGGCAGGGGGCGGAGAGAATGAGCAGTTCTTC	TRBD1	many	TRBV12-3/TRBV12-4	TRBJ2-1
CASSLGGAYSNQPQHF	TGTGCCAGCAGTTTGGGAGGGGCCTATAGCAATCAGCCCCAGCATTTT	.	.	TRBV27	TRBJ1-5
CASSPAPDRLYEQYF	TGTGCCAGCAGTCCTGCCCCGGACAGACTTTACGAGCAGTACTTC	.	.	TRBV12-3/TRBV12-4	TRBJ2-7
CASSPTQNSGRGDTQYF	TGTGCCAGCAGCCCGACACAAAATAGCGGGAGGGGAGATACGCAGTATTTT	TRBD2	.	TRBV28	TRBJ2-3
CASSLTRNNEQFF	TGTGCCAGCAGTTTGACTAGAAACAATGAGCAGTTCTTC	.	few	TRBV28	TRBJ2-1
CASSQVGAMRADTQYF	TGCGCCAGCAGCCAAGTGGGAGCCATGCGCGCAGATACGCAGTATTTT	.	few	TRBV4-1	TRBJ2-3
CASMRDEKLFF	TGTGCCAGCATGCGAGATGAAAAACTGTTTTTT	.	.	TRBV6-1	TRBJ1-4
CASSQGTRSSYEQYF	TGTGCCAGCAGCCAAGGGACCAGGAGCTCCTACGAGCAGTACTTC	.	.	TRBV3-1	TRBJ2-7
CASSMWSVNTEAFF	TGTGCCAGCAGTATGTGGAGCGTGAACACTGAAGCTTTCTTT	.	few	TRBV12-3/TRBV12-4	TRBJ1-1
CASSQEGLAFYNEQFF	TGCGCCAGCAGCCAAGAGGGGCTAGCGTTTTACAATGAGCAGTTCTTC	.	.	TRBV4-3	TRBJ2-1
CASSSNYEQYF	TGTGCCAGCAGTTCCAACTACGAGCAGTACTTC	.	.	TRBV6-2/TRBV6-3	TRBJ2-7
CASSFVRGTTGELFF	TGTGCCAGCAGTTTTGTCAGGGGGACCACCGGGGAGCTGTTTTTT	TRBD1	few	TRBV28	TRBJ2-2
CASSWGGFNTEAFF	TGTGCCAGCAGTTGGGGGGGGTTTAACACTGAAGCTTTCTTT	.	few	TRBV12-3/TRBV12-4	TRBJ1-1
CASSHRVSYEQYF	TGTGCCAGCAGCCACAGGGTCTCCTACGAGCAGTACTTC	.	.	TRBV12-3/TRBV12-4	TRBJ2-7
CASSPVPGEETQYF	TGTGCCAGCTCACCCGTACCGGGGGAGGAGACCCAGTACTTC	.	.	TRBV18	TRBJ2-5
CASSSSASYEQYF	TGTGCCAGCAGTTCTAGCGCCTCCTACGAGCAGTACTTC	.	.	TRBV6-2/TRBV6-3	TRBJ2-7
CASSQGSRQGIGRNYGYTF	TGCGCCAGCAGCCAAGGTTCCCGACAGGGTATAGGAAGAAACTATGGCTACACCTTC	TRBD1	.	TRBV4-1	TRBJ1-2
CASSFGPTNQPQHF	TGCGCCAGCAGCTTCGGACCTACCAATCAGCCCCAGCATTTT	.	.	TRBV5-1	TRBJ1-5
CATSGHLAVEQFF	TGTGCCACCAGCGGACATCTAGCAGTTGAGCAGTTCTTC	.	.	TRBV15	TRBJ2-1
CASSLPDRDYEQYF	TGTGCCAGCAGCTTACCAGACAGGGACTACGAGCAGTACTTC	TRBD1	.	TRBV9	TRBJ2-7
CASSIFRGDTYNEQFF	TGTGCCAGTAGTATCTTTCGCGGGGACACCTACAATGAGCAGTTCTTC	.	.	TRBV19	TRBJ2-1
CSAQTSDAGELFF	TGCAGTGCTCAGACTAGCGACGCCGGGGAGCTGTTTTTT	TRBD2	.	TRBV20-1	TRBJ2-2
CASSQVAQTNTDTQYF	TGCGCCAGCAGCCAAGTTGCACAGACAAACACAGATACGCAGTATTTT	.	many	TRBV4-1	TRBJ2-3
CASSPTGDHYGYTF	TGTGCCAGCTCACCTACAGGGGATCACTATGGCTACACCTTC	TRBD1	.	TRBV18	TRBJ1-2
CASSPLGTVSSEAFF	TGTGCCAGCAGCCCATTGGGGACAGTTTCTTCTGAAGCTTTCTTT	TRBD1	few	TRBV7-9	TRBJ1-1
CASSQDGVGGTEAFF	TGCGCCAGCAGCCAAGATGGGGTAGGGGGCACTGAAGCTTTCTTT	.	.	TRBV4-1	TRBJ1-1
CASSLGQNYGYTF	TGTGCCAGCAGTTTGGGACAGAACTATGGCTACACCTTC	TRBD1	.	TRBV27	TRBJ1-2
CASSHGTFEQFF	TGTGCCAGCAGCCACGGGACTTTTGAGCAGTTCTTC	.	.	TRBV4-2	TRBJ2-1